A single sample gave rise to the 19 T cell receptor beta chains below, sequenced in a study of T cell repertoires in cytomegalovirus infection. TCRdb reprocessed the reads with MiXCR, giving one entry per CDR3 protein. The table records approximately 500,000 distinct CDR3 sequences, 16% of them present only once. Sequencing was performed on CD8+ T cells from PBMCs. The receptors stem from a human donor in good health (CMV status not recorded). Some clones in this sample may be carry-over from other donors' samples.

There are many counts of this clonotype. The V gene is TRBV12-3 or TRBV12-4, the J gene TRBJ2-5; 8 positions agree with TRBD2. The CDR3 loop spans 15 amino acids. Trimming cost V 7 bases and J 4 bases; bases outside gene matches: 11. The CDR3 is CASTFGAAGGETQYF. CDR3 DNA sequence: TGTGCCAGCACTTTTGGGGCCGCGGGGGGAGAGACCCAGTACTTC.

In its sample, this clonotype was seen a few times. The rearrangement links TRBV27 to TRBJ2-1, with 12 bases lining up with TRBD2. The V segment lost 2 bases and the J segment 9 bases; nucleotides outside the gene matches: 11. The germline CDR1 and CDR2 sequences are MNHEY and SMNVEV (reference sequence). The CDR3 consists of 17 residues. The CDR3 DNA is TGTGCCAGCAGTTTAACCAATCCTAGCGGGGGGGCCAGTGAGCAGTTCTTC. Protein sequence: CASSLTNPSGGASEQFF.

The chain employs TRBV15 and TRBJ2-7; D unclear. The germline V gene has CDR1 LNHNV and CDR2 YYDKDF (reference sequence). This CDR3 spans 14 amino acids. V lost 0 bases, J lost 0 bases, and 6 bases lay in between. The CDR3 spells CATSRDRASYEQYF. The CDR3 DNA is TGTGCCACCAGCAGAGATCGGGCCTCCTACGAGCAGTACTTC.

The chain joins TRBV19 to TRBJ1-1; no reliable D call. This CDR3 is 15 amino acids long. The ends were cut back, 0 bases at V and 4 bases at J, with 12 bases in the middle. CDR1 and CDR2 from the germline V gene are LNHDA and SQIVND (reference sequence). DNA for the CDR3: TGTGCCAGTAGTATAGATAGCACGGGGAGCACTGAAGCTTTCTTT. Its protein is CASSIDSTGSTEAFF.

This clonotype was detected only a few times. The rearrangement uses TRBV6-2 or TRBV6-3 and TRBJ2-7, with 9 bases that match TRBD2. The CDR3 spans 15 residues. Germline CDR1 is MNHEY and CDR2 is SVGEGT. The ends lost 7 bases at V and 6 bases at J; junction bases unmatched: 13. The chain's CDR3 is CASNPSGINFGEQYF. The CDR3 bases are TGTGCCAGCAACCCTAGCGGGATAAACTTCGGCGAGCAGTACTTC.

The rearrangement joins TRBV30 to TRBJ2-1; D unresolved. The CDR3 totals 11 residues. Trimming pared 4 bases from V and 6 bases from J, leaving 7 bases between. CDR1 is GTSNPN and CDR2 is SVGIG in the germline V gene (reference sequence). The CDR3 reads CAWKWANEQFF. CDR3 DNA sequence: TGTGCCTGGAAGTGGGCCAATGAGCAGTTCTTC.

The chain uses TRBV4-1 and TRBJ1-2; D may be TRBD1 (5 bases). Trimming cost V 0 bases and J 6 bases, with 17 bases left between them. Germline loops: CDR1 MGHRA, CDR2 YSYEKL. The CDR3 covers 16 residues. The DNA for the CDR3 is TGCGCCAGCAGCCAAGATTTACGGGGGTGGGATGATGGCTACACCTTC. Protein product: CASSQDLRGWDDGYTF.

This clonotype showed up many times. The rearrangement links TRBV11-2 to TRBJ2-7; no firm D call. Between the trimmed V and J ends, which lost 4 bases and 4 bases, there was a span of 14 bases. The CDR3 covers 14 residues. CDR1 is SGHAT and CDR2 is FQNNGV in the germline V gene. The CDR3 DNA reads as TGTGCCAGCAGCTCCCGTCTCGTTTTATACGAGCAGTACTTC. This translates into CASSSRLVLYEQYF.

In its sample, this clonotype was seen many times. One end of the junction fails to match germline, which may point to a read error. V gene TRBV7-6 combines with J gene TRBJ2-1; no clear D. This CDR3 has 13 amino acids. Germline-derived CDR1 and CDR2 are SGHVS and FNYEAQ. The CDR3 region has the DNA TGTGCTAGCAGCCCCAAGTTTGGCTATGAGCAGTTCTTC. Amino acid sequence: CASSPKFGYEQFF. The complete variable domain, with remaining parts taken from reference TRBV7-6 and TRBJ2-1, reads GAGVSQSPRYKVTKRGQDVALRCDPISGHVSLYWYRQALGQGPEFLTYFNYEAQQDKSGLPNDRFSAERPEGSISTLTIQRTEQRDSAMYRCASSPKFGYEQFFGPGTRLTVL.

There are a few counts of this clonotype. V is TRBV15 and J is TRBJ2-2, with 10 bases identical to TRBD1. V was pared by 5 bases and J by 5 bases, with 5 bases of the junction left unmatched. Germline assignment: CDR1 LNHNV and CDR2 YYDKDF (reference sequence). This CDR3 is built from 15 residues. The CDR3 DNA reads TGTGCCACCAGCCCACGACAGGGGGCGACCGGGGAGCTGTTTTTT. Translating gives CATSPRQGATGELFF.

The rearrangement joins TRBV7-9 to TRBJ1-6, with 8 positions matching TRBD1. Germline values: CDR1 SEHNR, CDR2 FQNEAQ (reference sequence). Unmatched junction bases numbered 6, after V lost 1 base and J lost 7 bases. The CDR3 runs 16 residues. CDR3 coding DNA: TGTGCCAGCAGCTTAGTCGGGACAGGTTCAAATTCACCCCTCCACTTT. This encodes CASSLVGTGSNSPLHF. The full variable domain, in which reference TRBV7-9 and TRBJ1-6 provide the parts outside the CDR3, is DTGVSQNPRHKITKRGQNVTFRCDPISEHNRLYWYRQTLGQGPEFLTYFQNEAQLEKSRLLSDRFSAERPKGSFSTLEIQRTEQGDSAMYLCASSLVGTGSNSPLHFGNGTRLTVT.

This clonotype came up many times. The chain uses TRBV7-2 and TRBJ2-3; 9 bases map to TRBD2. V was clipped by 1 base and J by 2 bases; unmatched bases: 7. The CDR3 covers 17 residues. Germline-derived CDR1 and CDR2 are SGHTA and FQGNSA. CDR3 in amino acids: CASSLGVAGDITDTQYF. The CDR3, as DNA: TGTGCCAGCAGCTTAGGGGTAGCGGGGGATATCACAGATACGCAGTATTTT.

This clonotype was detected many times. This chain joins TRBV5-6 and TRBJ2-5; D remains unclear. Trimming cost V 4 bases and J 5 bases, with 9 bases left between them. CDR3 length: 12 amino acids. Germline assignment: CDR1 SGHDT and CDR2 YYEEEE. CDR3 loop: CASSALVETQYF. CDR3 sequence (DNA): TGTGCCAGCAGCGCGTTAGTCGAGACCCAGTACTTC.

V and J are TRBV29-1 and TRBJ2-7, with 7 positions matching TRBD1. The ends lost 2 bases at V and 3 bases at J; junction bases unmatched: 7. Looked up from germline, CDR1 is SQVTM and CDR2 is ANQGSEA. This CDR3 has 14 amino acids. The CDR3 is CSVENERGLYEQYF. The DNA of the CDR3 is TGCAGCGTTGAAAATGAAAGGGGGCTCTACGAGCAGTACTTC.

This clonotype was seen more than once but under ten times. The CDR3 nucleotides are TGTGCCAGCAGCTTGGAGTTAGCGGGGGGCGATGAGCAGTTCTTC. It encodes CASSLELAGGDEQFF. This chain uses TRBV5-6 with TRBJ2-1; TRBD2 matches at 10 bases. Germline CDR1 is SGHDT and CDR2 is YYEEEE. CDR3 length: 15 residues. V was pared by 0 bases and J by 8 bases, with 5 bases of the junction left unmatched.

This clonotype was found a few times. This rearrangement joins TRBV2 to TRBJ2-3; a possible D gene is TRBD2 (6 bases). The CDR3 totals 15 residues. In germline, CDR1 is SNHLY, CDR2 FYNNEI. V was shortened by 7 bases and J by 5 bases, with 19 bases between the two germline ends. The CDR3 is CASTLQAGLGDTQYF. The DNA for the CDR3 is TGTGCCAGCACCCTCCAAGCGGGCCTGGGAGATACGCAGTATTTT.

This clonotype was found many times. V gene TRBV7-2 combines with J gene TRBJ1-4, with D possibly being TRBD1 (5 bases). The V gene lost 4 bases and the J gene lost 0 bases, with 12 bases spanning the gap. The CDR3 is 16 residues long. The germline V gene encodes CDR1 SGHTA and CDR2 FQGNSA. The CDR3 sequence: CASSSVATATNEKLFF. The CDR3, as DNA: TGTGCCAGCAGCTCCGTGGCGACAGCAACTAATGAAAAACTGTTTTTT.

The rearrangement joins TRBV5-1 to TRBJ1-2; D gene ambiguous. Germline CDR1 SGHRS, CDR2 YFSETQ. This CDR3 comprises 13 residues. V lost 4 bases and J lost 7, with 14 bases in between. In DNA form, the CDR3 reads TGCGCCAGCAGCCCCGAGGAAGGGCTTGGCTACACCTTC. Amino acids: CASSPEEGLGYTF.

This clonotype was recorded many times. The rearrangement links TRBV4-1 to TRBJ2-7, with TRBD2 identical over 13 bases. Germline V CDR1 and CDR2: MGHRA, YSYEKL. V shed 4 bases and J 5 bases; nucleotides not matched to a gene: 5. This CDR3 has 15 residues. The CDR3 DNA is TGCGCCAGCAGCCCTCGGACTAGCGGGAGCGACGAGCAGTACTTC. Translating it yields CASSPRTSGSDEQYF.